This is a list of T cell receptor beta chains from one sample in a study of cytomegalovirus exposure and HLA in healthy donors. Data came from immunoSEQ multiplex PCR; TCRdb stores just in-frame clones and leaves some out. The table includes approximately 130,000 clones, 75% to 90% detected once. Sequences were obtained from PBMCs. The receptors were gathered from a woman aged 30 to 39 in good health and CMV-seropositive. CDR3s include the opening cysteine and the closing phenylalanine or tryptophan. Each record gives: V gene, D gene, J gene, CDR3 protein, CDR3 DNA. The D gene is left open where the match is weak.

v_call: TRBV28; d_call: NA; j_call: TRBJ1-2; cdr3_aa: CASSSLGQNYGYTF; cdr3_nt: TGTGCCAGCAGTTCCCTCGGACAGAACTATGGCTACACCTTC
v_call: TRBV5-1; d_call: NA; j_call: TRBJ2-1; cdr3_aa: CASSLGHNNEQFF; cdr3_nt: TGCGCCAGCAGCTTGGGGCACAACAATGAGCAGTTCTTC
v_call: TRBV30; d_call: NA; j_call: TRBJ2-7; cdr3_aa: CAWSGGTLGNEQYF; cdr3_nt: TGTGCCTGGAGTGGGGGGACACTCGGGAACGAGCAGTACTTC
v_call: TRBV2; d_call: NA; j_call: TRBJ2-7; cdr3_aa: CASRATAGEQYF; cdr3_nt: TGTGCCAGCAGGGCGACCGCGGGGGAGCAGTACTTC
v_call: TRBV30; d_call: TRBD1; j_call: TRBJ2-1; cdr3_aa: CAWSPGQGYNEQFF; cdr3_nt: TGTGCCTGGAGTCCGGGACAGGGGTACAATGAGCAGTTCTTC
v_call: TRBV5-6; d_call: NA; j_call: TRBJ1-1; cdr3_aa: CASSFGTLNTEAFF; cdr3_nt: TGTGCCAGCAGCTTTGGGACATTGAACACTGAAGCTTTCTTT
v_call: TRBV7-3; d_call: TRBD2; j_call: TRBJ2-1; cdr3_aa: CASSSSSGDEQFF; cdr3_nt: TGTGCCAGCAGCTCCTCTAGCGGGGATGAGCAGTTCTTC
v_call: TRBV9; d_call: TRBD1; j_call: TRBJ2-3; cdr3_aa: CASSVEDRGADTQYF; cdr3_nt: TGTGCCAGCAGCGTCGAAGACAGGGGCGCAGATACGCAGTATTTT
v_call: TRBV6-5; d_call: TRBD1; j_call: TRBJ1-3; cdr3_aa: CASSYGTGGGNTIYF; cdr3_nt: TGTGCCAGCAGTTACGGGACAGGCGGGGGAAACACCATATATTTT
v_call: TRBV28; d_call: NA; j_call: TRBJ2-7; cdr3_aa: CASSFTVPAAEQYF; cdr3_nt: TGTGCCAGCAGTTTCACCGTCCCCGCGGCCGAGCAGTACTTC
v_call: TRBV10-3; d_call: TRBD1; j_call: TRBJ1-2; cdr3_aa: CAISEFSDRDWDGYTF; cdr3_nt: TGTGCCATCAGTGAGTTCTCGGACAGGGACTGGGATGGCTACACCTTC
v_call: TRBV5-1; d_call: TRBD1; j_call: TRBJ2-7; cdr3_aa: CASSTGDRGAEQYF; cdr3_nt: TGCGCCAGCAGCACGGGGGACAGGGGGGCCGAGCAGTACTTC
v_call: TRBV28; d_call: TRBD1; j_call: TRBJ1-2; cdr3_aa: CASSPPSGTGGVGYGYTF; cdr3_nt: TGTGCCAGCAGTCCCCCCTCCGGGACAGGGGGCGTTGGCTATGGCTACACCTTC
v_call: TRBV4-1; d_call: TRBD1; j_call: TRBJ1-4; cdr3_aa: CASRDGTADGEKLFF; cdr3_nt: TGCGCCAGCAGGGACGGGACAGCCGACGGTGAAAAACTGTTTTTT
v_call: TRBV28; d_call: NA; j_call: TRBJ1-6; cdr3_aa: CASSPLSASALNSPLHF; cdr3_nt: TGTGCCAGCAGTCCCCTCAGCGCTTCGGCCCTAAATTCACCCCTCCACTTT
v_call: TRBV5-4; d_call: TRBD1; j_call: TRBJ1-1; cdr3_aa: CASSLGAQGAEEAFF; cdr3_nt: TGTGCCAGCAGCTTGGGTGCACAGGGGGCGGAAGAAGCTTTCTTT
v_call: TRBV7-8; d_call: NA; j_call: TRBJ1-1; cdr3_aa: CASSLVSGVNTEAFF; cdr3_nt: TGTGCCAGCAGCTTAGTATCCGGGGTTAACACTGAAGCTTTCTTT
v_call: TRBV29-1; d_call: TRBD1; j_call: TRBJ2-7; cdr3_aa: CSVGTGRGYEQYF; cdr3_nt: TGCAGCGTTGGGACAGGGAGAGGGTACGAGCAGTACTTC
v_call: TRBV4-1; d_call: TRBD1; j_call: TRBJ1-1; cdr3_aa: CASSQPDRENTEAFF; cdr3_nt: TGCGCCAGCAGCCAACCAGACAGGGAGAACACTGAAGCTTTCTTT
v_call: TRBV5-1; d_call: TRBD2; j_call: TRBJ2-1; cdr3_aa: CASGREREEFF; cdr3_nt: TGCGCCAGCGGGAGGGAGCGGGAGGAGTTCTTC
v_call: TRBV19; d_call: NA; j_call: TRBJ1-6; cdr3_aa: CASSIESSYNSPLHF; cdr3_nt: TGTGCCAGTAGTATCGAGAGCTCCTATAATTCACCCCTCCACTTT